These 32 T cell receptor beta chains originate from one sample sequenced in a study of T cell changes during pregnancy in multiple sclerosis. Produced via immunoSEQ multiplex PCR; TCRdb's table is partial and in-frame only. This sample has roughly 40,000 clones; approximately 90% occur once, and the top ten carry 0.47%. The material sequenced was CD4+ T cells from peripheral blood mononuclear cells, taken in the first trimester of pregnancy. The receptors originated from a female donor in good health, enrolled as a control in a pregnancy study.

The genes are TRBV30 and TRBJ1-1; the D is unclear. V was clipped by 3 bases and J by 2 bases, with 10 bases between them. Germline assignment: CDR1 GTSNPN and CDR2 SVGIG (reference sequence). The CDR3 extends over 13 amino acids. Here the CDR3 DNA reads TGTGCCTGGAGAAAGCTTCTTAACACTGAAGCTTTCTTT. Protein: CAWRKLLNTEAFF.

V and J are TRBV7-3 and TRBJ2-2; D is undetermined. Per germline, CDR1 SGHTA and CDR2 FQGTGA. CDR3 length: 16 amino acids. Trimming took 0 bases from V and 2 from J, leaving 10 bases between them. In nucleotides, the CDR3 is TGTGCCAGCAGCTTAACCCGACATACAAACACCGGGGAGCTGTTTTTT. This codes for CASSLTRHTNTGELFF. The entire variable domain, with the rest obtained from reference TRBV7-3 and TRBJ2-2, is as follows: GAGVSQTPSNKVTEKGKYVELRCDPISGHTALYWYRQSLGQGPEFLIYFQGTGAADDSGLPNDRFFAVRPEGSVSTLKIQRTERGDSAVYLCASSLTRHTNTGELFFGEGSRLTVL.

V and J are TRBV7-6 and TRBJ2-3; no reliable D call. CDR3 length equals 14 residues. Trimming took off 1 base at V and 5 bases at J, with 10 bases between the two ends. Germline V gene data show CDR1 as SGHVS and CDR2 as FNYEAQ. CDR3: CASSLVGPLDTQYF. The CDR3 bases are TGTGCCAGCAGCTTAGTGGGCCCCTTAGATACGCAGTATTTT.

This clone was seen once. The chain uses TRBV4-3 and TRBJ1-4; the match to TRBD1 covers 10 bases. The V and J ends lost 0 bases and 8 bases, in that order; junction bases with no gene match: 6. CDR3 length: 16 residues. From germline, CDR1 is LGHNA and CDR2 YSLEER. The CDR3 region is CASSQDGGTGVEKLFF. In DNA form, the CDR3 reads TGCGCCAGCAGCCAAGATGGGGGGACAGGGGTGGAAAAACTGTTTTTT.

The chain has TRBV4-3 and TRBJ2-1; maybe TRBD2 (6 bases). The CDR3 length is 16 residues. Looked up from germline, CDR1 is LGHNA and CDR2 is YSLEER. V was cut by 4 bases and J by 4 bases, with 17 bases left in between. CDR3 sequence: CASSPEALARYNEQFF. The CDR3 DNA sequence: TGCGCCAGCAGCCCTGAGGCTCTAGCGAGATACAATGAGCAGTTCTTC.

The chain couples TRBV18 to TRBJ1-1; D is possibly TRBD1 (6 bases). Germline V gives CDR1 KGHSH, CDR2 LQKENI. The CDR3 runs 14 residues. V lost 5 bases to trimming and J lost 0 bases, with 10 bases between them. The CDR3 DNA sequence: TGTGCCAGCTCATCGGGACACCTGAACACTGAAGCTTTCTTT. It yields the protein CASSSGHLNTEAFF.

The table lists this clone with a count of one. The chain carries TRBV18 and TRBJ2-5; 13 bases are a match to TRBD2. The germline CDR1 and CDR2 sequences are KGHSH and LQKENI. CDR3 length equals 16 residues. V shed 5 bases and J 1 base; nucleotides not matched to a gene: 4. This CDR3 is CASSYGLAGAQETQYF. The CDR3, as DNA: TGTGCCAGCTCATACGGACTAGCGGGGGCCCAAGAGACCCAGTACTTC.

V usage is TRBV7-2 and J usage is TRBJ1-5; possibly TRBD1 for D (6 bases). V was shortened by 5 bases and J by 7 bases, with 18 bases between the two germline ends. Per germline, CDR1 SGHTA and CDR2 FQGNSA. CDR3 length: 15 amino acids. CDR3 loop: CASSEALGGRQPQHF. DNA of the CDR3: TGTGCCAGCAGCGAGGCTCTGGGGGGGCGACAGCCCCAGCATTTT. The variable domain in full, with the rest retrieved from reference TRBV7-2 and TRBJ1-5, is GAGVSQSPSNKVTEKGKDVELRCDPISGHTALYWYRQSLGQGLEFLIYFQGNSAPDKSGLPSDRFSAERTGGSVSTLTIQRTQQEDSAVYLCASSEALGGRQPQHFGDGTRLSIL.

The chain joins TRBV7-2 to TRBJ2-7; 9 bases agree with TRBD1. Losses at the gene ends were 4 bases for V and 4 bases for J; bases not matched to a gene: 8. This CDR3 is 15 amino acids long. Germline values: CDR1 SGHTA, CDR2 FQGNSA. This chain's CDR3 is CASSSTWDRAYEQYF. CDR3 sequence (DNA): TGTGCCAGCAGCTCTACCTGGGACAGGGCTTACGAGCAGTACTTC. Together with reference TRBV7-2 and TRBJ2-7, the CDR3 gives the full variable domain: GAGVSQSPSNKVTEKGKDVELRCDPISGHTALYWYRQSLGQGLEFLIYFQGNSAPDKSGLPSDRFSAERTGGSVSTLTIQRTQQEDSAVYLCASSSTWDRAYEQYFGPGTRLTVT.

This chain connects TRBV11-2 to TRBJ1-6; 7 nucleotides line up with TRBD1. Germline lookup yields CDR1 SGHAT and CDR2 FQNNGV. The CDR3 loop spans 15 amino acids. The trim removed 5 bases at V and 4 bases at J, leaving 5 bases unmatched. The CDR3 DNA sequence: TGTGCCAGCAGCGCACAACAGGGGTATAATTCACCCCTCCACTTT. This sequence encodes CASSAQQGYNSPLHF.

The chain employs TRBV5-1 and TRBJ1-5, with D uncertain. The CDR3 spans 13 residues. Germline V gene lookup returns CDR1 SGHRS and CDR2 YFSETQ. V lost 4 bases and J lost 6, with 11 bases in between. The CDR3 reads CASSREGTQPQHF. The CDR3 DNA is TGCGCCAGCAGCCGGGAGGGTACTCAGCCCCAGCATTTT. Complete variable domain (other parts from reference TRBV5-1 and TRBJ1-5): KAGVTQTPRYLIKTRGQQVTLSCSPISGHRSVSWYQQTPGQGLQFLFEYFSETQRNKGNFPGRFSGRQFSNSRSEMNVSTLELGDSALYLCASSREGTQPQHFGDGTRLSIL.

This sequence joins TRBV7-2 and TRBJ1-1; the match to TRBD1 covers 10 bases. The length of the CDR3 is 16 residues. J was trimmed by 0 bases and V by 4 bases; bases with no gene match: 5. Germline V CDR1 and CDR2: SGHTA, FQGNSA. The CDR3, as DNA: TGTGCCAGCAGCTACCGGACAGGGGGTCTGAACACTGAAGCTTTCTTT. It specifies CASSYRTGGLNTEAFF.

Written as DNA, the CDR3 is TGTGCCAGTAGTATAGAGCTTCCTAGCGGAATCTACAATGAGCAGTTCTTC. It specifies CASSIELPSGIYNEQFF. The chain joins TRBV19 to TRBJ2-1, with TRBD2 matching over 7 bases. The CDR3 runs 17 residues. Unmatched junction bases numbered 8, after V lost 0 bases and J lost 3 bases. Germline V gene lookup returns CDR1 LNHDA and CDR2 SQIVND (reference sequence).

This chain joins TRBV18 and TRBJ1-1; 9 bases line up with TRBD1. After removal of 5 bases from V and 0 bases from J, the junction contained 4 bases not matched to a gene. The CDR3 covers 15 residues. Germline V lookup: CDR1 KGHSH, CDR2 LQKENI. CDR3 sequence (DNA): TGTGCCAGCTCAGCGGACAGGGGTATGAACACTGAAGCTTTCTTT. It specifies CASSADRGMNTEAFF.

The CDR3 region has the DNA TGTGCCAGCTCACCACTCCGGGACAGGGTTTCACCCCTCCACTTT. Protein product: CASSPLRDRVSPLHF. The chain has TRBV18 and TRBJ1-6; 9 nucleotides agree with TRBD1. V was clipped by 1 base and J by 9 bases; unmatched bases: 4. Germline CDR1 is KGHSH and CDR2 is LQKENI. This CDR3 is 15 amino acids long.

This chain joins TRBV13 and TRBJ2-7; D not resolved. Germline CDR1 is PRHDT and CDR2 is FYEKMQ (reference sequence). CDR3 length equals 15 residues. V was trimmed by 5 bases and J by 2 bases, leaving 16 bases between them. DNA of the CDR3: TGTGCCAGCAGCCACTCCTTATCGAGCGCCTACGAGCAGTACTTC. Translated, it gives CASSHSLSSAYEQYF.

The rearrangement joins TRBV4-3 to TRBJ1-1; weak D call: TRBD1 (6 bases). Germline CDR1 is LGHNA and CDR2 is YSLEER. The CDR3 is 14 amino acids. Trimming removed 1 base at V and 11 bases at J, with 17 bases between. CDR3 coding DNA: TGCGCCAGCAGCCAAGGGACAGTTTTAGTAGACGCTTTCTTT. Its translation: CASSQGTVLVDAFF.

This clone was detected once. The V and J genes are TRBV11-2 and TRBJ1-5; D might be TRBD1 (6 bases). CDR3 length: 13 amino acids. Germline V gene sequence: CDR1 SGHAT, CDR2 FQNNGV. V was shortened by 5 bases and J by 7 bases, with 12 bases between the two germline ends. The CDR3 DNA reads TGTGCCAGCAGCGTAGGGGGGGGGCAGCCCCAGCATTTT. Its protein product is CASSVGGGQPQHF.

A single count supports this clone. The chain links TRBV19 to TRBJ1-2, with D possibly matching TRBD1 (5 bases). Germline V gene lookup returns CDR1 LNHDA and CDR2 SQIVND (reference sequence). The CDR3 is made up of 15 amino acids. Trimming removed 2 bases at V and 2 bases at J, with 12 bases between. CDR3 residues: CASSIPGRVNYGYTF. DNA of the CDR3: TGTGCCAGTAGTATACCCGGCAGGGTGAACTATGGCTACACCTTC.

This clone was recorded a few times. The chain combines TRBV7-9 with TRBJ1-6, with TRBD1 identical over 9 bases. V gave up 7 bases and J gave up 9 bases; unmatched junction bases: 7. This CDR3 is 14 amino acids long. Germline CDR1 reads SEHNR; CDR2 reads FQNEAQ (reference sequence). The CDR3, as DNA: TGTGCCAGCATTGCGGGACAGGGAGTTTCACCCCTCCACTTT. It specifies CASIAGQGVSPLHF.

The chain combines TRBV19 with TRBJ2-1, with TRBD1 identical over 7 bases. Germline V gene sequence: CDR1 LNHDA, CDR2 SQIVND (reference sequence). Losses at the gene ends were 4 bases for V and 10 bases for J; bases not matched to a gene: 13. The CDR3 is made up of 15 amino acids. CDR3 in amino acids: CASSTSGTVNPEQFF. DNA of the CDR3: TGTGCCAGTAGTACGAGTGGGACAGTGAACCCCGAGCAGTTCTTC.

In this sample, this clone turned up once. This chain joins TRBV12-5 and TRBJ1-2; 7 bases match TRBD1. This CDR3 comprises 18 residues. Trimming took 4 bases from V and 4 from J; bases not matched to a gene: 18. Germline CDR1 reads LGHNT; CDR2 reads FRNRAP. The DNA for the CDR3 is TGTGCTAGTGGTTACGAAGGCGGGACAGCTTCGAGGAGCTATGGCTACACCTTC. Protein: CASGYEGGTASRSYGYTF.

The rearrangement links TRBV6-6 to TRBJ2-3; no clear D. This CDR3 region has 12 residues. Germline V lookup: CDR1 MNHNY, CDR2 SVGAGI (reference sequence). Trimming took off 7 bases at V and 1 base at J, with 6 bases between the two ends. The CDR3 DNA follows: TGTGCCAGCAAGGCGGGCACAGATACGCAGTATTTT. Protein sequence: CASKAGTDTQYF.

Here the CDR3 DNA reads TGTGCCAGCAGCCGAGACAGGGAAAACGGAAAACTGTTTTTT. Translating gives CASSRDRENGKLFF. The chain has TRBV11-2 and TRBJ1-4, with 7 positions matching TRBD1. Germline assignment: CDR1 SGHAT and CDR2 FQNNGV. CDR3 length equals 14 residues. J gave up 10 bases and V 5 bases, and 10 bases lay outside the gene matches.

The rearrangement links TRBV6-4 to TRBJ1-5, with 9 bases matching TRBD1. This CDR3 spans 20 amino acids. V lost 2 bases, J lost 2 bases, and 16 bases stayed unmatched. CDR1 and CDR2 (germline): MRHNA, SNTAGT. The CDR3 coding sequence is TGTGCCAGCAGTGACGGACAGGGGCCGGGGTATAGGGTTGGCAATCAGCCCCAGCATTTT. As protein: CASSDGQGPGYRVGNQPQHF.

CDR3 sequence (DNA): TGTGCCAGCAGGTCAGGGAGGGAGACCCAGTACTTC. It codes for CASRSGRETQYF. This chain connects TRBV6-5 to TRBJ2-5; a possible D gene is TRBD2 (6 bases). Deletions cut 6 bases from V and 5 bases from J, with 10 bases between. This CDR3 spans 12 amino acids. Per germline, CDR1 MNHEY and CDR2 SVGAGI.

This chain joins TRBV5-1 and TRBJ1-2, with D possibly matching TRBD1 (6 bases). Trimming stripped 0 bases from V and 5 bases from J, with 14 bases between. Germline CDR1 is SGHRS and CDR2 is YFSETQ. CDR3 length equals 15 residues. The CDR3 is CASSLGTGIGYGYTF. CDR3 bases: TGCGCCAGCAGCTTGGGAACAGGGATTGGGTATGGCTACACCTTC.

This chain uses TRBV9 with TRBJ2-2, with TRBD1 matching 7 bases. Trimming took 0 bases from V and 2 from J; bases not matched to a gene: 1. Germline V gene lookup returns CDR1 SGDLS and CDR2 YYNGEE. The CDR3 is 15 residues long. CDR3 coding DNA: TGTGCCAGCAGCGTAGAAGGGGGCAACACCGGGGAGCTGTTTTTT. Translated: CASSVEGGNTGELFF.

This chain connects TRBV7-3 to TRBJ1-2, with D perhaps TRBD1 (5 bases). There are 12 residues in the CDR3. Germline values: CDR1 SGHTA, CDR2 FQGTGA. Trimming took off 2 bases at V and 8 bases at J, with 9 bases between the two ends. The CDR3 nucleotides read TGTGCCAGCAGCTTAGGGGCAGGCGGCTACACCTTC. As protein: CASSLGAGGYTF.

The CDR3 spells CASSFQQSNYGYTF. The CDR3 bases are TGTGCCAGCAGCTTCCAACAGAGTAACTATGGCTACACCTTC. The chain employs TRBV7-2 and TRBJ1-2; D is unclear. The V end lost 3 bases, the J end lost 1 base, and 9 bases lay between the germline ends. This CDR3 spans 14 amino acids. From germline, CDR1 is SGHTA and CDR2 FQGNSA. The variable domain in full, completed from reference TRBV7-2 and TRBJ1-2, reads GAGVSQSPSNKVTEKGKDVELRCDPISGHTALYWYRQSLGQGLEFLIYFQGNSAPDKSGLPSDRFSAERTGGSVSTLTIQRTQQEDSAVYLCASSFQQSNYGYTFGSGTRLTVV.

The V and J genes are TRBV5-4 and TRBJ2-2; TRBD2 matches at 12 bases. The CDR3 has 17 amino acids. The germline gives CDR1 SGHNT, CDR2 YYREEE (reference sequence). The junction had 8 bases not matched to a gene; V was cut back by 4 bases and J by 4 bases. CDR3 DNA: TGTGCCAGCAGCCTCCTAGCGGGGGGGCCGGGCACCGGGGAGCTGTTTTTT. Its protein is CASSLLAGGPGTGELFF.

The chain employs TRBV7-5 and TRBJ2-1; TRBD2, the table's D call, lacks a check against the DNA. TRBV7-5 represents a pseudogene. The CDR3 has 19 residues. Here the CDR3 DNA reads TGTGCCAGAAGCTTAGGGCTAGCGGGGGGGCCGAGGGGCTGGAATGAGCAGTTCTTC. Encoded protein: CARSLGLAGGPRGWNEQFF.